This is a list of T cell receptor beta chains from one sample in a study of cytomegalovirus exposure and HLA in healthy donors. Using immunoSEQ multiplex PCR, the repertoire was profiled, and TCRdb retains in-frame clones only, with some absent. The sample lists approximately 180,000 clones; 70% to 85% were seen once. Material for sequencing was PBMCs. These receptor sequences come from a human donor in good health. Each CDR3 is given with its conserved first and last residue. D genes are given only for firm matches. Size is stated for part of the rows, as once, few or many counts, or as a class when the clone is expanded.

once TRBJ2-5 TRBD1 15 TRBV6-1 CASRKDRVGQETQYF TGTGCCAGCAGGAAGGACAGGGTAGGGCAAGAGACCCAGTACTTC
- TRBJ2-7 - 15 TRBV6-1 CASSEGGGGYYEQYF TGTGCCAGCAGTGAAGGGGGGGGCGGGTACTACGAGCAGTACTTC
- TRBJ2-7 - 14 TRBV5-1 CASSLAGVSYEQYF TGCGCCAGCAGCTTGGCCGGAGTCTCCTACGAGCAGTACTTC
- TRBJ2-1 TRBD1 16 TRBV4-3 CASSQVGTVSYNEQFF TGCGCCAGCAGCCAAGTCGGGACAGTCTCCTACAATGAGCAGTTCTTC
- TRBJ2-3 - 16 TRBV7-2 CASSLEASVSTDTQYF TGTGCCAGCAGCTTAGAGGCTAGCGTGAGCACAGATACGCAGTATTTT
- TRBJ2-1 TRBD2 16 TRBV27 CASSLRGTSPTNEQFF TGTGCCAGCAGTTTACGAGGGACTAGCCCTACCAATGAGCAGTTCTTC
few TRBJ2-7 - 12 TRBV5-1 CASSLSRNEQYF TGCGCCAGCAGCTTGTCCAGGAACGAGCAGTACTTC
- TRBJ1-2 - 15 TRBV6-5 CASSYDGTPLYGYTF TGTGCCAGCAGTTACGATGGGACTCCGCTTTATGGCTACACCTTC
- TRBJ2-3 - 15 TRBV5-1 CASSSGHTDTDTQYF TGCGCCAGCAGCTCGGGACATACCGACACAGATACGCAGTATTTT
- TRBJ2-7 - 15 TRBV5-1 CASRGISGSSYEQYF TGCGCCAGCAGGGGAATTTCGGGGAGCTCCTACGAGCAGTACTTC
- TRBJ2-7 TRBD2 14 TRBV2 CASSLTSGSYEQYF TGTGCCAGCAGTCTGACTAGCGGGTCGTACGAGCAGTACTTC
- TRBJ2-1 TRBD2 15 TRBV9 CASSGRLASYNEQFF TGTGCCAGCAGCGGGAGACTAGCCTCCTACAATGAGCAGTTCTTC
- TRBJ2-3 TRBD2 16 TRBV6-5 CASSSTSGVSTDTQYF TGTGCCAGCAGTTCGACTAGCGGGGTTTCCACAGATACGCAGTATTTT
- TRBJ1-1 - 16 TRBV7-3 CASSLTGRVLNTEAFF TGTGCCAGCAGCTTAACAGGGAGGGTCCTGAACACTGAAGCTTTCTTT
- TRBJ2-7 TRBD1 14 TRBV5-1 CASSLPGQTYEQYF TGCGCCAGCAGCCTACCGGGACAGACCTACGAGCAGTACTTC
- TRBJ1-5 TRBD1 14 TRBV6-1 CASITTGPNQPQHF TGTGCCAGCATCACGACAGGGCCCAATCAGCCCCAGCATTTT
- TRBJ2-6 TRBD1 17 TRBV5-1 CASSPGTGGSGANVLTF TGCGCCAGCAGCCCCGGGACAGGGGGCTCTGGGGCCAACGTCCTGACTTTC
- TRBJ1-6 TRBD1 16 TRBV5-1 CASSLSTGQGNSPLHF TGCGCCAGCAGCTTATCGACAGGGCAGGGTAATTCACCCCTCCACTTT
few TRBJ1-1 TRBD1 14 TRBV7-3 CASSPMTGSTEAFF TGTGCCAGCAGCCCCATGACAGGGTCCACTGAAGCTTTCTTT
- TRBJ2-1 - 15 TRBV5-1 CASSPVGEAYNEQFF TGCGCCAGCAGCCCCGTCGGGGAGGCCTACAATGAGCAGTTCTTC
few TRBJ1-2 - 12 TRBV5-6 CASSYSAGGYTF TGTGCCAGCAGTTATTCCGCGGGGGGCTACACCTTC
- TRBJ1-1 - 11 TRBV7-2 CATQENTEAFF TGTGCAACACAAGAGAACACTGAAGCTTTCTTT
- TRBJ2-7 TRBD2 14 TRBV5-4 CASSLAGGTYEQYF TGTGCCAGCAGCTTAGCGGGGGGGACCTACGAGCAGTACTTC
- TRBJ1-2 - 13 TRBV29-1 CSLHPMEGSGYTF TGCAGCTTACACCCCATGGAGGGAAGCGGCTACACCTTC
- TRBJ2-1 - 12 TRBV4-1 CASSPTSNEQFF TGCGCCAGCAGCCCGACTAGCAATGAGCAGTTCTTC
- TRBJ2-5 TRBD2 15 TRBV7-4 CASSLVAGGQETQYF TGTGCCAGCAGCTTAGTAGCGGGGGGCCAAGAGACCCAGTACTTC
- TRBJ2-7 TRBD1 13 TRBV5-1 CASSSGQVYEQYF TGCGCCAGCAGCTCGGGACAGGTCTACGAGCAGTACTTC
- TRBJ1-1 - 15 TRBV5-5 CASSFQSSVDTEAFF TGTGCCAGCAGCTTCCAAAGCTCTGTGGACACTGAAGCTTTCTTT
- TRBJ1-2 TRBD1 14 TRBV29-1 CSVDIAGGAGGYTF TGCAGCGTTGATATCGCAGGGGGCGCTGGGGGCTACACCTTC
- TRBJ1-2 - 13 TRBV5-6 CASTLTQGNGYTF TGTGCCAGCACCCTAACTCAGGGGAATGGCTACACCTTC
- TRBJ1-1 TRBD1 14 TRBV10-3 CAISGTTGGTEAFF TGTGCCATCAGTGGGACGACAGGGGGCACTGAAGCTTTCTTT
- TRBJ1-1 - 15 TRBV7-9 CASSLWGGVGTEAFF TGTGCCAGCAGCTTATGGGGGGGCGTGGGGACTGAAGCTTTCTTT
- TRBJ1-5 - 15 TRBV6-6 CASSRGQNSNQPQHF TGTGCCAGCAGTCGCGGACAAAATAGCAATCAGCCCCAGCATTTT
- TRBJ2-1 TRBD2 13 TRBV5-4 CASSPDRLAGALF TGTGCCAGCAGCCCCGATCGTCTAGCGGGGGCCCTCTTC
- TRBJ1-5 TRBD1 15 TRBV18 CASSQGAGSNQPQHF TGTGCCAGCTCACAGGGGGCAGGTAGCAATCAGCCCCAGCATTTT
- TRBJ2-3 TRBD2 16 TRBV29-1 CSVEGSGGAGTDTQYF TGCAGCGTTGAAGGTAGCGGGGGGGCGGGAACAGATACGCAGTATTTT
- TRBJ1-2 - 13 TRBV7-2 CASSPRGISGYTF TGTGCCAGCAGCCCGAGGGGGATCAGTGGCTACACCTTC
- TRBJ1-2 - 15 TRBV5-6 CASSTGGGIFYGYTF TGTGCCAGCAGCACTGGGGGGGGAATCTTCTATGGCTACACCTTC
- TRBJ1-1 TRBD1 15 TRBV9 CASSAGTANTEAPFF TGTGCCAGCAGCGCCGGGACAGCCAACACTGAAGCCCCCTTCTTT
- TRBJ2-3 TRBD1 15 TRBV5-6 CASSLRTGGTDTQYF TGTGCCAGCAGCCTGCGGACAGGGGGCACAGATACGCAGTATTTT
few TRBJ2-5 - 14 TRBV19 CASSIVDLSETQYF TGTGCCAGTAGTATAGTCGACTTATCAGAGACCCAGTACTTC
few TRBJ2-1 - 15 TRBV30 CAWSQGRGLYNEQFF TGTGCCTGGAGCCAGGGGAGGGGACTCTACAATGAGCAGTTCTTC
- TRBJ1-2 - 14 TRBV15 CATSRDYSPRGYTF TGTGCCACCAGCAGAGATTACAGCCCCCGCGGCTACACCTTC
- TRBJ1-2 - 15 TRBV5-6 CASSLGRRGNYGYTF TGTGCCAGCAGCTTGGGTCGCAGGGGTAACTATGGCTACACCTTC